The clone carrying this T cell receptor beta chain was recorded a few times. CDR3 length equals 16 residues. Germline values: CDR1 LGHNA, CDR2 YNFKEQ. Trimming shortened V by 0 bases and J by 1 base, and 13 bases separated the two germline ends. This sample was taken from a study of blood T cell repertoires in COVID-19. For the study at large: Samples taken during acute and convalescent COVID-19 were collected in the United States, Italy and Spain. In each case, the material was cDNA or gDNA derived from T cells, B-cell-depleted T cells, or PBMCs.

Only in-frame clones appear in the TCRdb table, and some are missing; sequencing was by immunoSEQ multiplex PCR. This sample carries 40,000 to 55,000 clones, about 89% of them seen once, and the ten largest clones take less than 8%. J is TRBJ2-7 and V is TRBV4-2, with D perhaps matching TRBD1 (6 bases). The sequencing sample was made of peripheral blood. This receptor was taken from a man in his 70s with active COVID-19. CDR3: CASSQDLTGLSYEQYF. DNA for the CDR3: TGTGCCAGCAGCCAAGATTTGACAGGCCTTTCCTACGAGCAGTACTTC.